Detailed here is one TCR beta chain. Its antigen remains unidentified. Primers included in the PCR were 60 Vbeta and 13 Jbeta primers. The protocol was immunoSEQ multiplex PCR, while the TCRdb copy is restricted to in-frame clones and leaves out a portion. Among under 130,000 clones listed, over 12% were seen once. The sample is drawn from a study of cytomegalovirus exposure and HLA in healthy donors. Between the trimmed V and J ends, which lost 5 bases and 7 bases, there was a span of 11 bases. The CDR3 runs to 12 residues. Looked up from germline, CDR1 is SGHTA and CDR2 is FQGNSA. Whole-study findings and limits: Common viral pathogens were later found to be apparently linked to several of the most significant clusters.

The sequence was collected from a female donor in good health and CMV-seronegative. The chain is built from TRBV7-2 and TRBJ1-1; no clear D. Input material: PBMCs. This CDR3 reads CASSPNHSEAFF. In DNA form, the CDR3 reads TGTGCCAGCAGCCCCAACCACAGTGAAGCTTTCTTT.